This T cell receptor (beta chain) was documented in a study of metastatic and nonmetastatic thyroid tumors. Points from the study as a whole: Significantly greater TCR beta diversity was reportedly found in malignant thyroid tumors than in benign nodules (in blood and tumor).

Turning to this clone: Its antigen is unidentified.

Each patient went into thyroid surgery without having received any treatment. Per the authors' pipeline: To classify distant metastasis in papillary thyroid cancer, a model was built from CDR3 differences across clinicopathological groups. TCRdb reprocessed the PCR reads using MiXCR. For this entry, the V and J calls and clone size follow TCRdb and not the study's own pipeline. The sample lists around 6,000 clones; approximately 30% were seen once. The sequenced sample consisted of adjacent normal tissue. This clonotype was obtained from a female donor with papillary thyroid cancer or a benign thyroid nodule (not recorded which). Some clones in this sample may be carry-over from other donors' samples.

The CDR3 region is CASSLTVDYGYTF. For the CDR3, the DNA is TGTGCCAGCAGCTTAACGGTGGACTATGGCTACACCTTC. V is TRBV7-3 and J is TRBJ1-2, with D unclear. V dropped 0 bases and J dropped 3 bases, with 5 bases sitting between them. Germline lookup yields CDR1 SGHTA and CDR2 FQGTGA. The CDR3 runs 13 residues.